Below are 31 T cell receptor beta chains sequenced from a single sample in a study of T-cell memory formation after mild COVID-19. TCRdb redid the calling of the 5' RACE reads with MiXCR, one entry per CDR3 protein. The sample comprises about 140,000 distinct CDR3 sequences, more than 13% of which are singletons, and around 30% rests with the top ten. Source material: PBMCs or a T cell subset sorted from them (not recorded which). These receptors came from an adult woman who had mild COVID-19 (a few samples of this study predate the infection). Cell type and time point are not known.

This clonotype was counted only a few times. This chain joins TRBV6-5 and TRBJ1-2; D gene uncertain. Germline CDR1 is MNHEY and CDR2 is SVGAGI. Trimming cost V 4 bases and J 4 bases, with 10 bases left between them. This CDR3 has 13 residues. DNA for the CDR3: TGTGCCAGCAGTTGGGGAGGCGGCTATGGCTACACCTTC. It is translated as CASSWGGGYGYTF.

This clonotype was counted between two and nine times. The chain uses TRBV12-3 or TRBV12-4 and TRBJ2-1; 14 nucleotides match TRBD2. The junction had 13 bases not matched to a gene; V was cut back by 6 bases and J by 6 bases. This CDR3 is 18 amino acids long. The CDR3 DNA reads as TGTGCCAGCAGGCCCCACGGGACTAGCGGGAGAATGCCCAATGAGCAGTTCTTC. Its protein product is CASRPHGTSGRMPNEQFF.

V is TRBV3-1 and J is TRBJ2-2; 8 bases are shared with TRBD1. Per the germline V gene, CDR1 is LGHDT and CDR2 is YNNKEL (reference sequence). The ends lost 0 bases at V and 7 bases at J; junction bases unmatched: 4. This CDR3 spans 15 amino acids. CDR3 region: CASSQDFRGLGELFF. The DNA for the CDR3 is TGTGCCAGCAGCCAAGATTTCAGGGGGCTCGGGGAGCTGTTTTTT.

This clonotype was observed a handful of times. The V and J genes are TRBV6-1 and TRBJ2-5, with 11 bases aligning to TRBD2. Germline-derived CDR1 and CDR2 are MNHNS and SASEGT. V lost 4 bases and J lost 1; bases outside the gene matches: 8. The CDR3 runs to 17 residues. The CDR3 region is CASSGLAGGGGQETQYF. In nucleotides, the CDR3 is TGTGCCAGCAGTGGGTTAGCGGGAGGGGGGGGCCAAGAGACCCAGTACTTC.

V usage is TRBV7-9 and J usage is TRBJ2-6, with D uncertain. This CDR3 comprises 14 residues. Trimming left V 5 bases short and J 4 bases short, with 9 bases between. CDR1 is SEHNR, CDR2 FQNEAQ, per germline (reference sequence). DNA for the CDR3: TGTGCCAGCAGCATAGTTTTAGGGGCCAACGTCCTGACTTTC. This gives the protein CASSIVLGANVLTF. The variable domain in full, completed from reference TRBV7-9 and TRBJ2-6, reads DTGVSQNPRHKITKRGQNVTFRCDPISEHNRLYWYRQTLGQGPEFLTYFQNEAQLEKSRLLSDRFSAERPKGSFSTLEIQRTEQGDSAMYLCASSIVLGANVLTFGAGSRLTVL.

This clonotype came up a few times. The genes are TRBV5-1 and TRBJ2-1; unclear D gene. V lost 0 bases to trimming and J lost 2 bases, with 9 bases between them. Germline CDR1 reads SGHRS; CDR2 reads YFSETQ. There are 15 residues in the CDR3. The DNA for the CDR3 is TGCGCCAGCAGCTTGGGGACGGCTACCTACAATGAGCAGTTCTTC. Translation: CASSLGTATYNEQFF. Drawing the rest from reference TRBV5-1 and TRBJ2-1, the complete variable domain is KAGVTQTPRYLIKTRGQQVTLSCSPISGHRSVSWYQQTPGQGLQFLFEYFSETQRNKGNFPGRFSGRQFSNSRSEMNVSTLELGDSALYLCASSLGTATYNEQFFGPGTRLTVL.

The chain employs TRBV7-9 and TRBJ2-3, with D possibly TRBD2 on 6 matching bases. V lost 4 bases and J lost 6, with 8 bases in between. The CDR3 runs to 12 residues. Germline CDR1 is SEHNR and CDR2 is FQNEAQ (reference sequence). The CDR3 loop reads CASSYGGDTQYF. The CDR3 DNA reads TGTGCCAGCAGCTACGGAGGGGATACGCAGTATTTT.

This clonotype has more than one count but fewer than ten. V gene TRBV7-8 combines with J gene TRBJ1-1, with a possible D match to TRBD1 (6 bases). Trimming removed 5 bases at V and 8 bases at J, with 12 bases between. Germline CDR1 is SGHVS and CDR2 is FQNEAQ. The CDR3 is made up of 12 amino acids. CDR3 DNA: TGTGCCAGCAGCAGCCGCCAGGGGGAAGCTTTCTTT. This gives the protein CASSSRQGEAFF.

V gene TRBV7-9 combines with J gene TRBJ2-1, with 9 bases that match TRBD2. After removal of 4 bases from V and 7 bases from J, the junction contained 8 bases not matched to a gene. The CDR3 is 15 amino acids. Germline values: CDR1 SEHNR, CDR2 FQNEAQ (reference sequence). The CDR3 protein is CASSWFAGGQNEQFF. The CDR3 region has the DNA TGTGCCAGCAGCTGGTTTGCGGGGGGGCAGAATGAGCAGTTCTTC.

This chain joins TRBV24-1 and TRBJ1-1; a possible D gene is TRBD1 (5 bases). Trimming pared 5 bases from V and 8 bases from J, leaving 14 bases between. Germline CDR1 reads KGHDR; CDR2 reads SFDVKD. There are 13 residues in the CDR3. CDR3 in amino acids: CATSGYRSSEAFF. CDR3 DNA sequence: TGTGCCACCAGTGGGTACAGGTCCTCCGAAGCTTTCTTT.

In its sample, this clonotype was seen many times. The CDR3 loop reads CASSRSTGMNTGELFF. The DNA of the CDR3 is TGTGCCAGCAGCCGATCGACAGGGATGAACACCGGGGAGCTGTTTTTT. The genes are TRBV27 and TRBJ2-2; 7 bases fit TRBD1. The CDR3 runs to 16 residues. V was pared by 6 bases and J by 1 base, with 8 bases of the junction left unmatched. In germline, CDR1 is MNHEY, CDR2 SMNVEV (reference sequence).

This clonotype was detected a few times. V gene TRBV11-3 combines with J gene TRBJ2-3; 10 positions match TRBD2. In germline, CDR1 is SGHNT, CDR2 YENEEA. The length of the CDR3 is 15 residues. V dropped 5 bases and J dropped 4; count of bases not matched to a gene: 6. This chain's CDR3 is CASSPGTSVPDTQYF. In DNA form, the CDR3 reads TGTGCCAGCAGCCCCGGGACTAGCGTCCCAGATACGCAGTATTTT. The full variable domain, with the rest looked up from reference TRBV11-3 and TRBJ2-3, is EAGVVQSPRYKIIEKKQPVAFWCNPISGHNTLYWYLQNLGQGPELLIRYENEEAVDDSQLPKDRFSAERLKGVDSTLKIQPAELGDSAVYLCASSPGTSVPDTQYFGPGTRLTVL.

The J gene is TRBJ1-2, the V gene TRBV7-8; a weak D match, TRBD1 (6 bases). From germline, CDR1 is SGHVS and CDR2 FQNEAQ. V gave up 4 bases and J gave up 4 bases, with 16 bases separating them. This CDR3 has 15 residues. CDR3 nucleotide sequence: TGTGCCAGCAGCTCAACAGGGTTAAGATCCTATGGCTACACCTTC. Translation: CASSSTGLRSYGYTF.

This clonotype came up a few times. The chain employs TRBV7-6 and TRBJ2-1; D call uncertain. Trimming cost V 5 bases and J 1 base, with 6 bases left between them. This CDR3 is built from 13 residues. The germline V gene has CDR1 SGHVS and CDR2 FNYEAQ. The CDR3 DNA reads TGTGCCAGCAGCCCCGAATCCTACAATGAGCAGTTCTTC. It codes for CASSPESYNEQFF. The variable domain in full, completed from reference TRBV7-6 and TRBJ2-1, reads GAGVSQSPRYKVTKRGQDVALRCDPISGHVSLYWYRQALGQGPEFLTYFNYEAQQDKSGLPNDRFSAERPEGSISTLTIQRTEQRDSAMYRCASSPESYNEQFFGPGTRLTVL.

This sequence joins TRBV18 and TRBJ2-1; 10 bases map to TRBD2. This CDR3 is 16 amino acids long. Germline lookup yields CDR1 KGHSH and CDR2 LQKENI. The trim removed 3 bases at V and 1 base at J, leaving 3 bases unmatched. The CDR3 nucleotides read TGTGCCAGCTCACCGAGCGGGGGGGCTTCCTACAATGAGCAGTTCTTC. This translates into CASSPSGGASYNEQFF.

The CDR3 nucleotides are TGCGCCAGCAGCCAAGACCAGGAAACAAGCTCCTACGAGCAGTACTTC. Translating gives CASSQDQETSSYEQYF. The V and J genes are TRBV4-1 and TRBJ2-7; D ambiguous. V lost 0 bases and J 0 bases, leaving 12 bases between the germline ends. The CDR3 is 16 residues long. Germline V lookup: CDR1 MGHRA, CDR2 YSYEKL.

This clonotype was picked up a small number of times. The rearrangement links TRBV27 to TRBJ2-7; 10 bases align to TRBD1. Germline CDR1 reads MNHEY; CDR2 reads SMNVEV (reference sequence). J lost 2 bases, V lost 2 bases, and 6 bases had no gene match. CDR3 length: 16 amino acids. DNA for the CDR3: TGTGCCAGCAGTTTAAGTTGGACAGGGGGGACCTACGAGCAGTACTTC. This sequence encodes CASSLSWTGGTYEQYF.

CDR3 sequence reads: CASSLAWGTGELFF. CDR3 nucleotide sequence: TGTGCCAGCAGCTTAGCGTGGGGGACCGGGGAGCTGTTTTTT. The chain links TRBV11-2 to TRBJ2-2; D is perhaps TRBD1 or TRBD2 (5 bases each). This CDR3 comprises 14 residues. Trimming took off 1 base at V and 5 bases at J, with 8 bases between the two ends. Looked up from germline, CDR1 is SGHAT and CDR2 is FQNNGV.

This clonotype came up many times. The chain recombines TRBV4-1 with TRBJ1-5; D is unresolved. The V gene's germline CDR1 is MGHRA and CDR2 YSYEKL. Trimming pared 2 bases from V and 5 bases from J, leaving 13 bases between. The CDR3 spans 15 residues. In DNA, the CDR3 is TGCGCCAGCAGCCAACAGATCCAGACCCATCAGCCCCAGCATTTT. This encodes CASSQQIQTHQPQHF.

V usage is TRBV9 and J usage is TRBJ1-2; D unresolved. CDR1 and CDR2 (germline): SGDLS, YYNGEE. V lost 5 bases and J lost 6, with 14 bases in between. The CDR3 loop spans 13 amino acids. For the CDR3, the DNA is TGTGCCAGCAGTTTCGGGCCCTCGGATGGCTACACCTTC. It yields the protein CASSFGPSDGYTF.

The V gene is TRBV25-1, the J gene TRBJ2-1; 11 bases align to TRBD2. Trimming at V came to 4 bases and at J to 10 bases, leaving 21 bases not matched to a gene. This CDR3 spans 19 amino acids. Per the germline V gene, CDR1 is MGHDK and CDR2 is SYGVNS. This CDR3 reads CASSGIGGSGRASGVEQFF. CDR3 DNA: TGTGCCAGCAGTGGCATAGGTGGTAGCGGGAGGGCCAGTGGAGTGGAGCAGTTCTTC.

This clonotype was seen a few times. The chain combines TRBV4-1 with TRBJ1-1; 8 bases line up with TRBD1. The germline gives CDR1 MGHRA, CDR2 YSYEKL. The CDR3 totals 14 residues. The V gene end was trimmed by 3 bases and the J gene end by 7 bases; junction bases not matched to a gene: 7. The CDR3 loop reads CASSQRPDRDEAFF. The DNA for the CDR3 is TGCGCCAGCAGCCAGAGGCCGGACAGGGATGAAGCTTTCTTT.

A few counts support this clonotype. This rearrangement joins TRBV20-1 to TRBJ1-1; D possibly corresponds to TRBD1 (5 bases). The CDR3 totals 14 residues. CDR1 is DFQATT and CDR2 is SNEGSKA in the germline V gene (reference sequence). V was pared by 0 bases and J by 1 base, with 9 bases between. The CDR3 nucleotides are TGCAGTGCTAGAGATCTGGGGGAGAACACTGAAGCTTTCTTT. Translating it yields CSARDLGENTEAFF.

This sequence joins TRBV4-3 and TRBJ2-1, with TRBD1 identical over 9 bases. This CDR3 comprises 16 residues. With V trimmed by 4 bases and J by 3 bases, 7 bases remained unmatched. Germline assignment: CDR1 LGHNA and CDR2 YSLEER. CDR3 in amino acids: CASSPSTGGGYNEQFF. DNA of the CDR3: TGCGCCAGCAGCCCCTCGACAGGGGGTGGCTACAATGAGCAGTTCTTC.

This chain joins TRBV7-9 and TRBJ2-3; 10 bases are shared with TRBD1. Germline V lookup: CDR1 SEHNR, CDR2 FQNEAQ (reference sequence). The CDR3 has 15 residues. V gave up 5 bases and J gave up 5 bases; unmatched junction bases: 7. CDR3 in amino acids: CASSLGTGAGDTQYF. CDR3 DNA sequence: TGTGCCAGCAGCCTCGGGACAGGGGCCGGAGATACGCAGTATTTT. The entire variable domain, with the rest obtained from reference TRBV7-9 and TRBJ2-3, is as follows: DTGVSQNPRHKITKRGQNVTFRCDPISEHNRLYWYRQTLGQGPEFLTYFQNEAQLEKSRLLSDRFSAERPKGSFSTLEIQRTEQGDSAMYLCASSLGTGAGDTQYFGPGTRLTVL.

There are a few counts of this clonotype. The V call is TRBV15, the J call TRBJ2-3; 12 positions agree with TRBD2. V trimming: 0 bases; J trimming: 3 bases; junction bases outside the gene matches: 22. The CDR3 totals 23 residues. CDR1 LNHNV and CDR2 YYDKDF come from the germline V gene (reference sequence). The DNA for the CDR3 is TGTGCCACCAGCAGAGAAAAAAGACCGGGACTAGCGGGTGAGCGGGGCTCAACAGATACGCAGTATTTT. Translating gives CATSREKRPGLAGERGSTDTQYF.

In its sample, this clonotype was seen a few times. The chain couples TRBV7-6 to TRBJ2-3, with D possibly called TRBD1 or TRBD2 (5 bases each). Germline assignment: CDR1 SGHVS and CDR2 FNYEAQ. The CDR3 length is 15 residues. With 3 bases removed from V and 1 base from J, the gap between germline ends came to 11 bases. CDR3 sequence: CASSFSRDGTDTQYF. The CDR3 nucleotides are TGTGCCAGCAGCTTCTCCCGGGACGGCACAGATACGCAGTATTTT.

The rearrangement joins TRBV2 to TRBJ2-3, with 14 bases fitting TRBD2. This CDR3 has 18 amino acids. Germline trimming cut 3 bases from V and 2 bases from J; bases unmatched to any gene: 7. Germline CDR1 reads SNHLY; CDR2 reads FYNNEI. The CDR3 spells CASSDGLAGGGATDTQYF. CDR3 nucleotides: TGTGCCAGCAGTGATGGACTAGCGGGAGGCGGGGCCACAGATACGCAGTATTTT.

In its sample, this clonotype was seen many times. The gene calls are TRBV29-1 and TRBJ2-3; 12 bases align to TRBD2. Trimming took 7 bases from V and 5 from J; bases not matched to a gene: 10. The length of the CDR3 is 15 residues. From germline, CDR1 is SQVTM and CDR2 ANQGSEA. CDR3 loop: CSAMLAGGQVDTQYF. DNA for the CDR3: TGCAGCGCCATGCTAGCGGGAGGGCAAGTAGATACGCAGTATTTT.

V is TRBV20-1 and J is TRBJ2-7; TRBD1 matches 9 bases. The CDR3 has 15 amino acids. Germline V CDR1 and CDR2: DFQATT, SNEGSKA (reference sequence). J gave up 1 base and V 0 bases, and 4 bases lay outside the gene matches. The CDR3 here is CSARDWDRESYEQYF. The CDR3 DNA reads TGCAGTGCTAGAGACTGGGACAGGGAGTCCTACGAGCAGTACTTC.

This sequence joins TRBV9 and TRBJ1-5, with D maybe TRBD1 (5 bases). The CDR3 consists of 14 residues. The V and J ends lost 3 bases and 6 bases respectively, with 13 bases between them. The V gene's germline CDR1 is SGDLS and CDR2 YYNGEE. The CDR3 loop is CASSGTGGSQPQHF. CDR3 coding DNA: TGTGCCAGCAGCGGTACCGGGGGGTCTCAGCCCCAGCATTTT.